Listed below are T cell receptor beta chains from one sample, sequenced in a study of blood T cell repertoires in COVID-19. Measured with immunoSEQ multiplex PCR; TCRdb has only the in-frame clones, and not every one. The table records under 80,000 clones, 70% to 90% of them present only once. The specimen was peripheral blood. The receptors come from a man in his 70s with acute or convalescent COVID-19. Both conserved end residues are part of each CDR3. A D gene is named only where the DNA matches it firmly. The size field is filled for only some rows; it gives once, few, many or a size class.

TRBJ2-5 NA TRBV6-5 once CASSYSPAMGQETQYF TGTGCCAGCAGTTACTCCCCAGCGATGGGCCAAGAGACCCAGTACTTC
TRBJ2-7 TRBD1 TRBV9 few CASSLEGGKGSYEQYF TGTGCCAGCAGCCTAGAAGGGGGCAAGGGATCCTACGAGCAGTACTTC
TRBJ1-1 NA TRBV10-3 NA CAISEVTPNTEAFF TGTGCCATCAGTGAGGTAACACCGAACACTGAAGCTTTCTTT
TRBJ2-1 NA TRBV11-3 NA CASSSRRGRSSYNEQFF TGTGCCAGCAGCTCACGTCGGGGAAGAAGCTCCTACAATGAGCAGTTCTTC
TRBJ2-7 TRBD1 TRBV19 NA CASSRDRASYEQYF TGTGCCAGTAGTCGGGACAGGGCGTCGTACGAGCAGTACTTC
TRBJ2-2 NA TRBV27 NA CASSREPTNTGELFF TGTGCCAGCAGTCGGGAACCGACGAACACCGGGGAGCTGTTTTTT
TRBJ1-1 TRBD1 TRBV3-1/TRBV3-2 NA CASSLQGGEAFF TGTGCCAGCAGCCTACAGGGGGGTGAAGCTTTCTTT
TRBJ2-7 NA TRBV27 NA CASSWEGQDGEQYF TGTGCCAGCAGTTGGGAGGGACAGGACGGGGAGCAGTACTTC
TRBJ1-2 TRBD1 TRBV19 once CASAEGQGADGYTF TGTGCCAGTGCCGAGGGACAGGGGGCCGATGGCTACACCTTC
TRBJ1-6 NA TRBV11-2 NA CASSLGGQLTSYNSPLHF TGTGCCAGCAGCTTAGGCGGACAGTTAACCTCCTATAATTCACCCCTCCACTTT
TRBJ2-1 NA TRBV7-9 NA CASSSLGGMNNEQFF TGTGCCAGCAGCTCCCTGGGCGGGATGAACAATGAGCAGTTCTTC
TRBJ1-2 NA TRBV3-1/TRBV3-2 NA CASLPSRSGGNYGYTF TGTGCCAGCTTACCGAGTAGGAGCGGGGGTAACTATGGCTACACCTTC